Presented here are 16 T cell receptor beta chains from one specimen sequenced in a study of CD8 T cells in Susac syndrome. RNA totalling about 0.45 to 1 ug underwent reverse transcription with random hexamers. MiXCR, run by TCRdb on the immunoSEQ multiplex PCR reads, gives a single entry per CDR3 protein. The sample lists about 190,000 distinct CDR3 sequences; roughly nine tenths were seen once. Sequencing was performed on CD4+ T cells from PBMCs. All receptors come from a human donor with Susac syndrome.

A single count supports this clonotype. This chain connects TRBV28 to TRBJ2-5; TRBD2 matches 8 bases. Germline assignment: CDR1 MDHEN and CDR2 SYDVKM. This CDR3 contains 13 residues. V shed 6 bases, J shed 2 bases, and the junction held 2 bases outside the gene matches. This chain's CDR3 is CASRSGGQETQYF. The CDR3 nucleotides read TGTGCCAGCAGGAGCGGGGGTCAAGAGACCCAGTACTTC.

The chain is built from TRBV18 and TRBJ2-1; 14 nucleotides line up with TRBD2. This CDR3 region has 21 residues. Germline values: CDR1 KGHSH, CDR2 LQKENI. Trimming at V came to 2 bases and at J to 4 bases, leaving 16 bases not matched to a gene. CDR3 nucleotide sequence: TGTGCCAGCTCACCAAACGACAATGCAGGACTAGCGGGAGGAAAGTACAATGAGCAGTTCTTC. Amino acid sequence: CASSPNDNAGLAGGKYNEQFF.

Only a few counts were recorded for this clonotype. The rearrangement links TRBV7-9 to TRBJ2-5; no firm D call. The V gene lost 5 bases and the J gene lost 0 bases, with 4 bases spanning the gap. Germline CDR1 is SEHNR and CDR2 is FQNEAQ (reference sequence). The CDR3 totals 12 residues. DNA of the CDR3: TGTGCCAGCAGCCCCCACCAAGAGACCCAGTACTTC. Translating it yields CASSPHQETQYF.

The rearrangement joins TRBV7-2 to TRBJ1-4; TRBD1 matches at 9 bases. V dropped 5 bases and J dropped 7; count of bases not matched to a gene: 8. This CDR3 has 15 residues. Germline CDR1 SGHTA, CDR2 FQGNSA. The CDR3 coding sequence is TGTGCCAGCAGCCCGTACAGGGGGCTGATTGAAAAACTGTTTTTT. Translated, it gives CASSPYRGLIEKLFF.

The chain is built from TRBV5-1 and TRBJ1-1; 7 bases match TRBD1. The V and J ends lost 0 bases and 1 base, in that order; junction bases with no gene match: 6. Germline V gives CDR1 SGHRS, CDR2 YFSETQ. The CDR3 has 16 amino acids. The CDR3 nucleotides read TGCGCCAGCAGCTTGGCCCGGGACAGAGCGAACACTGAAGCTTTCTTT. It is translated as CASSLARDRANTEAFF.

This clonotype showed up just once. The J gene is TRBJ1-6, the V gene TRBV25-1; possibly TRBD1 for D (5 bases). This CDR3 contains 14 residues. The germline V gene has CDR1 MGHDK and CDR2 SYGVNS. The V gene lost 4 bases and the J gene lost 8 bases, with 12 bases spanning the gap. CDR3 residues: CASSVGHSDSPLHF. DNA of the CDR3: TGTGCCAGCAGTGTAGGACACTCGGATTCACCCCTCCACTTT.

This chain uses TRBV19 with TRBJ2-2; D may match TRBD1 or TRBD2 (5 bases each). Germline lookup yields CDR1 LNHDA and CDR2 SQIVND (reference sequence). The CDR3 runs 14 residues. The ends were cut back, 8 bases at V and 5 bases at J, with 15 bases in the middle. CDR3 DNA: TGTGCCAGTGGGGGAACCGCGAGGACCGGGGAGCTGTTTTTT. This codes for CASGGTARTGELFF.

For the CDR3, the DNA is TGTGCCAGCAGTTTATACGGCCAAGAGGAGACCCAGTACTTC. As protein: CASSLYGQEETQYF. The rearrangement joins TRBV28 to TRBJ2-5; D unresolved. This CDR3 is built from 14 residues. Germline assignment: CDR1 MDHEN and CDR2 SYDVKM. Trimming removed 1 base from V and 5 bases from J, with 11 bases in between.

The chain is built from TRBV20-1 and TRBJ2-7; 9 bases are a match to TRBD2. CDR3 length equals 17 residues. The V segment lost 0 bases and the J segment 0 bases; nucleotides outside the gene matches: 9. The germline gives CDR1 DFQATT, CDR2 SNEGSKA (reference sequence). This CDR3 reads CSARDVLAGAPSYEQYF. The CDR3 DNA reads as TGCAGTGCTAGAGATGTATTAGCGGGGGCCCCCTCCTACGAGCAGTACTTC.

This chain connects TRBV7-9 to TRBJ2-7; no clear D. Trimming shortened V by 7 bases and J by 6 bases, and 10 bases separated the two germline ends. The CDR3 spans 11 residues. Germline V gene data show CDR1 as SEHNR and CDR2 as FQNEAQ (reference sequence). The CDR3 DNA follows: TGTGCCAGCACCGATTTGGTCGAGCAGTACTTC. It translates to CASTDLVEQYF.

This clonotype was detected only a few times. The chain uses TRBV28 and TRBJ2-7; unclear D gene. V was trimmed by 3 bases and J by 4 bases, leaving 4 bases between them. The CDR3 length is 11 residues. From germline, CDR1 is MDHEN and CDR2 SYDVKM. For the CDR3, the DNA is TGTGCCAGCAGTTTCCAATACGAGCAGTACTTC. This encodes CASSFQYEQYF.

V is TRBV15 and J is TRBJ2-7; 9 bases are shared with TRBD2. Germline V gives CDR1 LNHNV, CDR2 YYDKDF (reference sequence). J lost 1 base, V lost 0 bases, and 4 bases had no gene match. The CDR3 runs 16 residues. CDR3 sequence (DNA): TGTGCCACCAGCAGAGATCACGCGGGAGGGTCCTACGAGCAGTACTTC. Protein sequence: CATSRDHAGGSYEQYF.

The chain joins TRBV5-1 to TRBJ2-1, with 7 bases aligning to TRBD2. Trimming at V came to 4 bases and at J to 7 bases, leaving 8 bases not matched to a gene. CDR1 is SGHRS, CDR2 YFSETQ, per germline. The CDR3 has 14 amino acids. Written as DNA, the CDR3 is TGCGCCAGCAGCCTAAGCGGGGATGAGAATGAGCAGTTCTTC. Translated: CASSLSGDENEQFF.

The V gene is TRBV7-8, the J gene TRBJ2-3; 15 positions agree with TRBD2. J gave up 0 bases and V 4 bases, and 5 bases lay outside the gene matches. Looked up from germline, CDR1 is SGHVS and CDR2 is FQNEAQ. The CDR3 covers 18 residues. The CDR3 protein is CASSSGTSGGPSTDTQYF. In DNA, the CDR3 is TGTGCCAGCAGCTCAGGGACTAGCGGGGGGCCGAGCACAGATACGCAGTATTTT.

This clonotype was detected only once. The chain employs TRBV5-6 and TRBJ2-5; TRBD2 matches 9 bases. Losses at the gene ends were 2 bases for V and 1 base for J; bases not matched to a gene: 6. In germline, CDR1 is SGHDT, CDR2 YYEEEE. The CDR3 sequence is 16 residues long. This CDR3 reads CASSFWAAGGQETQYF. The CDR3 region has the DNA TGTGCCAGCAGCTTCTGGGCAGCGGGAGGCCAAGAGACCCAGTACTTC.

J is TRBJ1-5 and V is TRBV18; D uncertain. Trimming removed 2 bases at V and 5 bases at J, with 10 bases between. CDR3 length equals 14 residues. From germline, CDR1 is KGHSH and CDR2 LQKENI. The CDR3 nucleotides are TGTGCCAGCTCACCAGAGTTGGGCGATCAGCCCCAGCATTTT. Translating it yields CASSPELGDQPQHF.